What follows is one T cell receptor (beta chain) and its context. This record belongs to a study of T cell responses to AZD1222 COVID-19 vaccine. Libraries were prepared by immunoSEQ multiplex PCR; TCRdb keeps only in-frame clonotypes and omits some of them. The sample contains 150,000 to 250,000 clones, about 94% of which appear only once. The J segment lost 6 bases and the V segment lost 0 bases, leaving 6 bases of the junction unmatched. In germline, CDR1 is SGDLS, CDR2 YYNGEE. The CDR3 sequence is 15 residues long. This chain joins TRBV9 and TRBJ1-5; the match to TRBD1 covers 7 bases. The input for sequencing was peripheral blood, taken 28 days after the second AZD1222 dose. The sequence was obtained from an adult who received the AZD1222 COVID-19 vaccine. This chain's CDR3 is CASSVEGAAGQPQHF. CDR3 in DNA: TGTGCCAGCAGCGTAGAGGGGGCTGCGGGTCAGCCCCAGCATTTT.